This TCR beta chain derives from a study of PD-1 blockade in mismatch repair-deficient tumors. At the level of the study: Patients had approximately 12 mismatch repair-deficient cancer types, all previously treated and progressing.

Germline CDR1 is SGHNT and CDR2 is YENEEA. The CDR3 totals 16 residues. V gave up 4 bases and J gave up 2 bases; unmatched junction bases: 5. PCR or immunohistochemistry showed mismatch repair deficiency in every enrolled patient. Profiling relied on immunoSEQ multiplex PCR, and the TCRdb table lists in-frame clones only, not all of them. The sample has about 120,000 clones, 60% to 85% seen once. This receptor was identified in an adult with mismatch repair-deficient cancer. The material sequenced was peripheral blood, taken 60 weeks after starting pembrolizumab. The chain uses TRBV11-3 and TRBJ2-3; 11 positions agree with TRBD2. The CDR3 loop is CASSSGLAVDTDTQYF. The CDR3 nucleotides are TGTGCCAGCAGCTCGGGACTAGCGGTTGACACAGATACGCAGTATTTT.